The rows below give T cell receptor beta chains drawn from one sample of a study of neurological immune-mediated disorders. MiXCR, applied by TCRdb to the 5' RACE reads, yields one record per CDR3 protein. In the table there are under 40,000 distinct CDR3 sequences, about 4.5% of which are singletons. Sequencing was carried out using PBMCs. The receptors derive from a man aged 18 to 29 in good health. CDR3s include the opening cysteine and the closing phenylalanine or tryptophan. The D gene is left open where the match is weak. The size field is filled for only some rows; it gives once, few, many or a size class.

-	13	TRBV20-1	many	TRBJ2-3	TGCAGTGCTAACAAACGGAGCACAGATACGCAGTATTTT	CSANKRSTDTQYF
TRBD1	16	TRBV5-1	many	TRBJ2-5	TGCGCCAGCAGCGCCTCCGGGACAGGGAACGAAGAGACCCAGTACTTC	CASSASGTGNEETQYF
TRBD1	14	TRBV20-1	many	TRBJ1-3	TGCAGTGCGGGGGACAGGGGTTCGGGAAACACCATATATTTT	CSAGDRGSGNTIYF
TRBD2	17	TRBV3-1	many	TRBJ2-7	TGTGCCAGCAGCCTTTGGACTAGCGGGGGGGCAGCGAACGAGCAGTACTTC	CASSLWTSGGAANEQYF
-	15	TRBV6-1	few	TRBJ1-2	TGTGCCAGCAGTGAACAGAGGTACGCTAACTATGGCTACACCTTC	CASSEQRYANYGYTF
-	12	TRBV20-1	many	TRBJ2-2	TGCAGTGCTAGAGTGGACCCCGGGGAGCTGTTTTTT	CSARVDPGELFF
-	13	TRBV29-1	many	TRBJ2-7	TGCAGCGTCTCGGGCAGGCTTTCCTACGAGCAGTACTTC	CSVSGRLSYEQYF
TRBD2	17	TRBV6-2/TRBV6-3	many	TRBJ2-3	TGTGCCAGCAGTTACGCGACTAGCGGATACAGCACAGATACGCAGTATTTT	CASSYATSGYSTDTQYF
-	15	TRBV20-1	many	TRBJ2-2	TGCAGTGCCAGGACGAGGGAACCGAACACCGGGGAGCTGTTTTTT	CSARTREPNTGELFF
-	13	TRBV27	-	TRBJ1-1	TGTGCCAGCGGTGATCGCTCCTGGCCTGAAGCTTTCTTT	CASGDRSWPEAFF
TRBD1	16	TRBV29-1	many	TRBJ1-1	TGCAGCGTGGCCGGGACAGGGGGCGGCAGGAGCACTGAAGCTTTCTTT	CSVAGTGGGRSTEAFF
-	15	TRBV13	many	TRBJ2-5	TGTGCCAGCAGCCCCCGGGGCGGGTACCAAGAGACCCAGTACTTC	CASSPRGGYQETQYF
TRBD1	14	TRBV6-2/TRBV6-3	many	TRBJ2-5	TGTGCCAGCAGCCCGGACAGGGAAGGAGAGACCCAGTACTTC	CASSPDREGETQYF
-	13	TRBV15	many	TRBJ2-7	TGTGCCACCAGCAGAGGCGGATTCCACGAGCAGTACTTC	CATSRGGFHEQYF
TRBD2	12	TRBV2	many	TRBJ2-5	TGTGCCAGCTTTCGGGAGGGGGAGACCCAGTACTTC	CASFREGETQYF
-	13	TRBV7-9	few	TRBJ2-7	TGTGCCAGCAGCTCGGCGAGGGCGAGGAAGCAGTACTTC	CASSSARARKQYF
-	14	TRBV6-5	many	TRBJ2-7	TGTGCCAGCAGTACCGGACCGACCTGGGGCGAGCAGTACTTC	CASSTGPTWGEQYF
-	13	TRBV25-1	many	TRBJ1-1	TGTGCCAGCAGTTCAACCATAAACACTGAAGCTTTCTTT	CASSSTINTEAFF
TRBD2	16	TRBV5-1	many	TRBJ2-3	TGCGCCAGCAGCGACACGGGACTAGGGGGGACAGATACGCAGTATTTT	CASSDTGLGGTDTQYF
TRBD1	13	TRBV20-1	many	TRBJ2-1	TGCAGTGCTAACAGGGGAGTCCACAATGAGCAGTTCTTC	CSANRGVHNEQFF
-	13	TRBV7-2	many	TRBJ1-1	TGTGCCAGCAGCCGTGACAACCGCGATAGGGCTTTCTTT	CASSRDNRDRAFF
TRBD2	17	TRBV7-2	many	TRBJ2-2	TGTGCCAGCAGCTTAGTCGGGGGGGCCATAAACACCGGGGAGCTGTTTTTT	CASSLVGGAINTGELFF
-	15	TRBV7-8	many	TRBJ2-2	TGTGCCAGCAGCTTTAAGACATCGAACACCGGGGAGCTGTTTTTT	CASSFKTSNTGELFF
-	12	TRBV7-2	many	TRBJ2-1	TGTGCCAGCAGCTTGAACTCCCAAGAGCAGTTCTTC	CASSLNSQEQFF
-	13	TRBV5-1	many	TRBJ1-4	TGCGCCAGCAGCTTGGCCCGGGGTGAAAAACTGTTTTTT	CASSLARGEKLFF
-	15	TRBV6-2/TRBV6-3	many	TRBJ1-1	TGTGCCAGCAGTTCGCCTGGCTCCGTTAACACTGAAGCTTTCTTT	CASSSPGSVNTEAFF
TRBD1	15	TRBV12-3/TRBV12-4	many	TRBJ1-2	TGTGCCAGCAGTTCCAGCCCACAGGGGGCGTTTGGCTACACCTTC	CASSSSPQGAFGYTF
-	15	TRBV6-5	many	TRBJ1-2	TGTGCCAGCAGCCGCATGATATCGGGGTTCTATGGCTACACCTTC	CASSRMISGFYGYTF
-	16	TRBV14	many	TRBJ2-3	TGTGCCAGCAGCCAAGATGCGGGCCTGAATACAGATACGCAGTATTTT	CASSQDAGLNTDTQYF
-	14	TRBV9	many	TRBJ2-7	TGTGCCAGCAGCGAGGCCCCCGAGTACTACGAGCAGTACTTC	CASSEAPEYYEQYF
-	15	TRBV5-1	many	TRBJ1-5	TGCGCCAGCAGCTTGAGGTCTGGGGTGGATCAGCCCCAGCATTTT	CASSLRSGVDQPQHF
-	14	TRBV7-2	many	TRBJ2-3	TGTGCCAGCAGCTTAGGGATTAGCCCAGATACGCAGTATTTT	CASSLGISPDTQYF
TRBD1	16	TRBV10-3	many	TRBJ1-2	TGTGCCATCAAAGTCAATTCAGGGGGAAGTAACTATGGCTACACCTTC	CAIKVNSGGSNYGYTF
-	12	TRBV30	many	TRBJ2-2	TGTGCCTGGAGCCTTGCAACCGGGGAGCTGTTTTTT	CAWSLATGELFF
-	12	TRBV5-5	many	TRBJ1-2	TGTGCCAGCAGCTTGGGACAATATGGCTACACCTTC	CASSLGQYGYTF
-	15	TRBV5-1	many	TRBJ2-7	TGCGCCAGCAGCTTGGTCAGCGGGACAAACTACGAGCAGTACTTC	CASSLVSGTNYEQYF
-	14	TRBV2	many	TRBJ1-5	TGTGCCAGCAGTAGGGAGGTGGGCAATCAGCCCCAGCATTTT	CASSREVGNQPQHF
TRBD1	15	TRBV5-1	many	TRBJ2-5	TGCGCCAGCAGCTCGACAGGGTCCGAGGGAGAGACCCAGTACTTC	CASSSTGSEGETQYF
-	14	TRBV7-9	-	TRBJ2-7	TGTGCCAGCAGCTTACTCGGCGGGGTCGACGAGCAGTACTTC	CASSLLGGVDEQYF
TRBD1	14	TRBV5-5	many	TRBJ2-1	TGTGCCAGCAGCTTCACAGGGGTCGTCAATGAGCAGTTCTTC	CASSFTGVVNEQFF
-	15	TRBV10-2	many	TRBJ2-7	TGCGCCAGCAGTGAGTACTTAGGGGTTCACTACGAGCAGTACTTC	CASSEYLGVHYEQYF
-	15	TRBV5-1	many	TRBJ2-3	TGCGCCAGCAGCAACTCAGGGGCTAGCACAGATACGCAGTATTTT	CASSNSGASTDTQYF
TRBD2	16	TRBV9	many	TRBJ2-1	TGTGCCAGCAGCTCCCTGGGGAGGGGCGTCATCAATGAGCAGTTCTTC	CASSSLGRGVINEQFF
-	13	TRBV24-1	many	TRBJ2-7	TGTGCCACCAGTGACGGGACCCTCGACTCGCAGTACTTC	CATSDGTLDSQYF
-	14	TRBV7-9	many	TRBJ2-7	TGTGCCAGCACCCCGGAGGGGGCGGTGGGCGAGCAGTACTTC	CASTPEGAVGEQYF